Shown below are 30 T cell receptor beta chains from a single sample sequenced in a study of beta chain features in type 1 diabetes. Every isolated RNA sample was fully reverse transcribed, so sequencing captured expressed TCRB transcripts. The method was immunoSEQ multiplex PCR; TCRdb's version includes in-frame clones alone and lacks a portion of them. The sample has fewer than 65,000 clones, approximately 59% seen once. The sample comprised Tregs from blood. These receptors came from a woman between 18 and 29 years old in good health.

The genes are TRBV7-2 and TRBJ2-5; 13 positions match TRBD2. This CDR3 has 16 amino acids. V was pared by 6 bases and J by 2 bases, with 6 bases of the junction left unmatched. CDR1 is SGHTA, CDR2 FQGNSA, per germline. This CDR3 is CASSPTSGGLQETQYF. CDR3 DNA sequence: TGTGCCAGCAGTCCGACTAGCGGGGGGCTTCAAGAGACCCAGTACTTC. The full variable domain, with the rest looked up from reference TRBV7-2 and TRBJ2-5, is GAGVSQSPSNKVTEKGKDVELRCDPISGHTALYWYRQSLGQGLEFLIYFQGNSAPDKSGLPSDRFSAERTGGSVSTLTIQRTQQEDSAVYLCASSPTSGGLQETQYFGPGTRLLVL.

This chain uses TRBV2 with TRBJ1-5; no clear D. Deletions cut 1 base from V and 9 bases from J, with 13 bases between. The CDR3 sequence is 14 residues long. Germline lookup yields CDR1 SNHLY and CDR2 FYNNEI. CDR3: CASSEVVREGPQHF. The DNA of the CDR3 is TGTGCCAGCAGTGAAGTTGTGCGTGAGGGGCCCCAGCATTTT.

The gene calls are TRBV7-2 and TRBJ1-6; D is unclear. CDR3 length: 12 amino acids. Trimming shortened V by 3 bases and J by 11 bases, and 8 bases separated the two germline ends. CDR1 is SGHTA and CDR2 is FQGNSA in the germline V gene. CDR3 in amino acids: CASSFIVPPLHF. The CDR3 bases are TGTGCCAGCAGCTTTATTGTCCCACCCCTCCACTTT.

The J gene is TRBJ1-6, the V gene TRBV6-6; the D is unclear. The V gene's germline CDR1 is MNHNY and CDR2 SVGAGI (reference sequence). Trimming pared 2 bases from V and 7 bases from J, leaving 6 bases between. The CDR3 extends over 13 amino acids. The CDR3 sequence: CASSYGENSPLHF. CDR3 DNA: TGTGCCAGCAGTTACGGGGAGAATTCACCCCTCCACTTT.

The chain links TRBV5-5 to TRBJ1-1, with D unresolved. From germline, CDR1 is SGHKS and CDR2 YYEKEE (reference sequence). Trimming took off 1 base at V and 0 bases at J, with 13 bases between the two ends. CDR3 size: 16 residues. The CDR3 bases are TGTGCCAGCAGCTTGCGGGTTCGCCTTATGAACACTGAAGCTTTCTTT. Amino acids: CASSLRVRLMNTEAFF.

This clone was observed a handful of times. This rearrangement joins TRBV19 to TRBJ2-3, with 9 bases fitting TRBD2. This CDR3 comprises 13 residues. Germline CDR1 and CDR2: LNHDA and SQIVND (reference sequence). V was clipped by 5 bases and J by 5 bases; unmatched bases: 2. The CDR3 nucleotides read TGTGCCAGTAGTCCAGCGGGGGGAGATACGCAGTATTTT. Translation: CASSPAGGDTQYF. Variable domain in full (rest from reference TRBV19 and TRBJ2-3): DGGITQSPKYLFRKEGQNVTLSCEQNLNHDAMYWYRQDPGQGLRLIYYSQIVNDFQKGDIAEGYSVSREKKESFPLTVTSAQKNPTAFYLCASSPAGGDTQYFGPGTRLTVL.

V usage is TRBV7-8 and J usage is TRBJ1-1; D gene ambiguous. This CDR3 contains 14 residues. Trimming left V 1 base short and J 0 bases short, with 6 bases between. Germline lookup yields CDR1 SGHVS and CDR2 FQNEAQ. The CDR3 DNA reads as TGTGCCAGCAGCTTAGATCCTCTGAACACTGAAGCTTTCTTT. Protein sequence: CASSLDPLNTEAFF.

This clone was detected a few times. This chain uses TRBV11-1 with TRBJ2-1; 8 nucleotides line up with TRBD2. Germline loops: CDR1 SGHAT, CDR2 FQDESV (reference sequence). The CDR3 totals 16 residues. The trim removed 4 bases at V and 9 bases at J, leaving 14 bases unmatched. CDR3 DNA: TGTGCCAGCAGCTCCGGACTAGCAAGGTTTGTTAGTGAGCAGTTCTTC. Its translation: CASSSGLARFVSEQFF. Full variable domain (rest looked up from reference TRBV11-1 and TRBJ2-1): EAEVAQSPRYKITEKSQAVAFWCDPISGHATLYWYRQILGQGPELLVQFQDESVVDDSQLPKDRFSAERLKGVDSTLKIQPAELGDSAMYLCASSSGLARFVSEQFFGPGTRLTVL.

The chain is built from TRBV7-9 and TRBJ2-5; TRBD2 agrees at 13 bases. V dropped 5 bases and J dropped 3; count of bases not matched to a gene: 3. Germline CDR1 and CDR2: SEHNR and FQNEAQ (reference sequence). This CDR3 spans 15 amino acids. The CDR3 DNA is TGTGCCAGCAGCGAGGGACTAGCGGGGAAAGAGACCCAGTACTTC. Residues: CASSEGLAGKETQYF.

V gene TRBV5-1 combines with J gene TRBJ2-3; 7 positions agree with TRBD1. This CDR3 is 13 amino acids long. Germline lookup yields CDR1 SGHRS and CDR2 YFSETQ. Trimming removed 0 bases from V and 5 bases from J; junction bases left unmatched: 0. The CDR3, as DNA: TGCGCCAGCAGCTTGGACAGGGGAGATACGCAGTATTTT. Translated, it gives CASSLDRGDTQYF.

This clone turned up a few times. This chain uses TRBV18 with TRBJ2-7; 8 bases match TRBD2. Germline CDR1 is KGHSH and CDR2 is LQKENI. V shed 2 bases and J 2 bases; nucleotides not matched to a gene: 8. The CDR3 loop spans 16 amino acids. In nucleotides, the CDR3 is TGTGCCAGCTCACCATCTAGCGGGCGAGGCACCTACGAGCAGTACTTC. Translation: CASSPSSGRGTYEQYF.

The gene calls are TRBV5-5 and TRBJ2-5; no clear D. Germline lookup yields CDR1 SGHKS and CDR2 YYEKEE (reference sequence). The CDR3 runs 12 residues. The V gene lost 5 bases and the J gene lost 5 bases, with 10 bases spanning the gap. CDR3 protein: CASSSYLETQYF. Written as DNA, the CDR3 is TGTGCCAGCAGTTCGTATTTGGAGACCCAGTACTTC.

The chain couples TRBV2 to TRBJ1-1; D is uncertain. Germline CDR1 is SNHLY and CDR2 is FYNNEI. With 4 bases removed from V and 1 base from J, the gap between germline ends came to 7 bases. This CDR3 region has 13 residues. CDR3 nucleotides: TGTGCCAGCAGTGTAGAAGCGAACACTGAAGCTTTCTTT. Its protein product is CASSVEANTEAFF. Looking up the rest from reference TRBV2 and TRBJ1-1 gives the full variable domain: EPEVTQTPSHQVTQMGQEVILRCVPISNHLYFYWYRQILGQKVEFLVSFYNNEISEKSEIFDDQFSVERPDGSNFTLKIRSTKLEDSAMYFCASSVEANTEAFFGQGTRLTVV.

This clone was seen only a few times. The chain recombines TRBV6-6 with TRBJ2-7, with 10 bases that match TRBD1. V lost 3 bases and J lost 3; bases outside the gene matches: 2. Germline V gene lookup returns CDR1 MNHNY and CDR2 SVGAGI (reference sequence). CDR3 length: 14 residues. The CDR3 here is CASSYGTGVYEQYF. The CDR3 DNA reads as TGTGCCAGCAGTTATGGGACAGGGGTCTACGAGCAGTACTTC.

This clone was picked up a small number of times. This chain uses TRBV2 with TRBJ2-3; 10 bases map to TRBD2. Germline loops: CDR1 SNHLY, CDR2 FYNNEI. CDR3 size: 15 residues. V was clipped by 7 bases and J by 1 base; unmatched bases: 5. The CDR3 here is CASNLLAGGTDTQYF. The CDR3 coding sequence is TGTGCCAGCAACCTCCTAGCGGGGGGCACAGATACGCAGTATTTT.

The rearrangement joins TRBV27 to TRBJ2-1; D remains ambiguous. CDR3 length: 15 amino acids. Germline V lookup: CDR1 MNHEY, CDR2 SMNVEV (reference sequence). V dropped 3 bases and J dropped 3 bases, with 12 bases sitting between them. Here the CDR3 reads CASSFRTNNYNEQFF. In DNA, the CDR3 is TGTGCCAGCAGTTTCCGAACAAATAACTACAATGAGCAGTTCTTC.

This clone was seen once. The genes are TRBV30 and TRBJ1-5; possible D gene TRBD1, 5 bases. The germline CDR1 and CDR2 sequences are GTSNPN and SVGIG (reference sequence). Deletions cut 2 bases from V and 7 bases from J, with 12 bases between. The CDR3 extends over 13 amino acids. The CDR3 nucleotides are TGTGCCTGGAGTTCAGGGCTACAGCAGCCCCAGCATTTT. It is translated as CAWSSGLQQPQHF.

V usage is TRBV27 and J usage is TRBJ1-2, with D unclear. This CDR3 is built from 13 residues. Germline CDR1 and CDR2: MNHEY and SMNVEV (reference sequence). V was shortened by 3 bases and J by 4 bases, with 9 bases between the two germline ends. CDR3 bases: TGTGCCAGCAGTTTGGGCACGACCTATGGCTACACCTTC. Protein product: CASSLGTTYGYTF.

J is TRBJ2-5 and V is TRBV18; D perhaps matches TRBD2 (6 bases). The CDR3 sequence is 14 residues long. V was trimmed by 3 bases and J by 2 bases, leaving 10 bases between them. Germline V gives CDR1 KGHSH, CDR2 LQKENI. CDR3 sequence: CASSPQRVQETQYF. The CDR3 DNA reads TGTGCCAGCTCACCTCAGCGGGTGCAAGAGACCCAGTACTTC.

Notes on this clone: This sample includes further DNA sequences coding for the same CDR3. The chain links TRBV5-1 to TRBJ2-7; maybe TRBD1 (5 bases). Trimming shortened V by 3 bases and J by 4 bases, and 8 bases separated the two germline ends. The CDR3 covers 12 residues. Germline V gene data show CDR1 as SGHRS and CDR2 as YFSETQ. CDR3 amino acids: CASSSDSYEQYF. DNA of the CDR3: TGCGCCAGCAGCTCCGACAGTTACGAGCAGTACTTC.

The V gene is TRBV5-1, the J gene TRBJ1-1; D gene uncertain. This CDR3 has 13 amino acids. Germline CDR1 SGHRS, CDR2 YFSETQ. Trimming removed 4 bases at V and 0 bases at J, with 7 bases between. The CDR3 DNA reads as TGCGCCAGCAGCCTCTATTTGAACACTGAAGCTTTCTTT. Its translation: CASSLYLNTEAFF.

The chain combines TRBV7-2 with TRBJ2-7, with D perhaps TRBD1 (6 bases). Trimming left V 1 base short and J 1 base short, with 8 bases between. Germline CDR1 reads SGHTA; CDR2 reads FQGNSA. The length of the CDR3 is 14 residues. Here the CDR3 DNA reads TGTGCCAGCAGCTTAGAGGGGGATTCCTACGAGCAGTACTTC. Translated, it gives CASSLEGDSYEQYF.

The chain recombines TRBV13 with TRBJ2-5; D might be TRBD1 (7 bases). Trimming removed 6 bases at V and 5 bases at J, with 19 bases between. CDR3 length: 15 residues. CDR1 is PRHDT and CDR2 is FYEKMQ in the germline V gene (reference sequence). CDR3 coding DNA: TGTGCCAGCAGAAGGACAGGAGGGGGAGGCGAGACCCAGTACTTC. Translating it yields CASRRTGGGGETQYF.

This chain uses TRBV9 with TRBJ2-7; D gene uncertain. Trimming left V 0 bases short and J 2 bases short, with 15 bases between. Germline V gives CDR1 SGDLS, CDR2 YYNGEE. The CDR3 spans 16 residues. CDR3 protein: CASSVGVVLPPYEQYF. CDR3 bases: TGTGCCAGCAGCGTAGGTGTAGTGCTGCCTCCCTACGAGCAGTACTTC.

A note on this clone: Other DNA variants within this sample encode the same CDR3. The V gene is TRBV2, the J gene TRBJ1-2; no clear D gene. V gave up 0 bases and J gave up 0 bases, with 14 bases separating them. CDR1 and CDR2 (germline): SNHLY, FYNNEI. The CDR3 contains 17 residues. The CDR3 loop is CASSEALAPPTNYGYTF. In DNA, the CDR3 is TGTGCCAGCAGTGAAGCGCTGGCACCTCCCACTAACTATGGCTACACCTTC.

The chain has TRBV9 and TRBJ1-2, with a tentative D call TRBD1 (5 bases). V was shortened by 0 bases and J by 4 bases, with 16 bases between the two germline ends. The CDR3 loop spans 16 amino acids. Germline V gene lookup returns CDR1 SGDLS and CDR2 YYNGEE. The CDR3 is CASSVDPRGGTYGYTF. The CDR3 nucleotides read TGTGCCAGCAGCGTAGATCCCAGAGGAGGGACCTATGGCTACACCTTC.

This clone was seen once. The J gene is TRBJ2-5, the V gene TRBV6-6; D possibly corresponds to TRBD2 (6 bases). The CDR3 totals 15 residues. The V end lost 3 bases, the J end lost 5 bases, and 16 bases lay between the germline ends. The germline CDR1 and CDR2 sequences are MNHNY and SVGAGI (reference sequence). CDR3 sequence (DNA): TGTGCCAGCAGTTATGCGGGACCTCTTAGGGAGACCCAGTACTTC. Translation: CASSYAGPLRETQYF.

V and J are TRBV7-8 and TRBJ2-7; the D is unclear. Per the germline V gene, CDR1 is SGHVS and CDR2 is FQNEAQ. CDR3 length: 13 residues. Deletions cut 4 bases from V and 3 bases from J, with 10 bases between. The CDR3 here is CASSWAEIYEQYF. In DNA form, the CDR3 reads TGTGCCAGCAGCTGGGCCGAAATCTACGAGCAGTACTTC. The whole variable domain, filled in from reference TRBV7-8 and TRBJ2-7, reads GAGVSQSPRYKVAKRGQDVALRCDPISGHVSLFWYQQALGQGPEFLTYFQNEAQLDKSGLPSDRFFAERPEGSVSTLKIQRTQQEDSAVYLCASSWAEIYEQYFGPGTRLTVT.

CDR3 bases: TGTGCCATCAGTCCGGGACTAGGAGGTGAGCAGTTCTTC. Translation: CAISPGLGGEQFF. The chain is built from TRBV10-3 and TRBJ2-1; 8 bases line up with TRBD2. Looked up from germline, CDR1 is ENHRY and CDR2 is SYGVKD. Trimming at V came to 5 bases and at J to 9 bases, leaving 6 bases not matched to a gene. The CDR3 has 13 amino acids.

This chain joins TRBV18 and TRBJ2-7; 8 bases line up with TRBD1. The CDR3 is 16 residues long. CDR1 KGHSH and CDR2 LQKENI come from the germline V gene. V was clipped by 3 bases and J by 2 bases; unmatched bases: 9. Here the CDR3 DNA reads TGTGCCAGCTCACCTTATCCCGGGACAGGCACCTACGAGCAGTACTTC. Translating gives CASSPYPGTGTYEQYF.